A single sample is the source of the 13 T cell receptor beta chains below, sequenced in a study of HIV-infected patients and healthy controls. Alpha and beta constant-region primers primed reverse transcription of about 470 ng RNA. Alpha and beta chain libraries were made separately by chain-specific third strand synthesis with multiplexing indices. One entry per CDR3 protein, called by TCRdb with MiXCR from the 5' RACE reads. This sample has about 8,000 distinct CDR3 sequences, with 5.5% to 8.5% found just once. Antiretroviral therapy had run roughly three months, about 14 weeks, before follow-up blood collection. All unsorted peripheral T cells were captured because whole blood was used without fractionation. The source material was blood, sampled during antiretroviral therapy. These receptors all come from an adult with HIV infection.

This clonotype is labeled as medium-sized. Because the library targeted alpha chains, this beta chain is an off-target read whose size means little. The CDR3 DNA follows: TGTGCCAGCAGCTTAGGGCTAGCGGGAGCCCCACAGTACTTC. Translated, it gives CASSLGLAGAPQYF. This chain joins TRBV7-2 and TRBJ2-7; 10 nucleotides agree with TRBD2. J was trimmed by 10 bases and V by 1 base; bases with no gene match: 7. Germline V gene lookup returns CDR1 SGHTA and CDR2 FQGNSA. This CDR3 comprises 14 residues.

This clonotype was seen many times. This beta chain lies outside the target of a library built for alpha chains; its clone size means little. The gene calls are TRBV10-3 and TRBJ2-3; 10 bases are a match to TRBD1. Germline CDR1 ENHRY, CDR2 SYGVKD. The V gene end was trimmed by 6 bases and the J gene end by 4 bases; junction bases not matched to a gene: 4. There are 14 residues in the CDR3. The CDR3 here is CAIRPGQGADTQYF. CDR3 in DNA: TGTGCCATCAGACCCGGACAGGGGGCAGATACGCAGTATTTT.

Worth noting for this clonotype: This beta chain was picked up by a library intended for alpha chains and is off target, so its count carries little meaning. CDR3 sequence (DNA): TGTGCCAGTAGGCGTCAGTCAGGAGAGACCCAGTACTTC. It encodes CASRRQSGETQYF. The chain carries TRBV19 and TRBJ2-5; the D is unclear. In germline, CDR1 is LNHDA, CDR2 SQIVND (reference sequence). V gave up 6 bases and J gave up 4 bases, with 12 bases separating them. The CDR3 covers 13 residues.

This clonotype has at least ten counts. Since the library was made to target alpha chains, this beta chain is a stray read and its abundance is not meaningful. The CDR3 protein is CASTKGGSTDTQYF. Here the CDR3 DNA reads TGTGCCAGCACCAAGGGGGGGAGCACAGATACGCAGTATTTT. The V call is TRBV6-5, the J call TRBJ2-3; TRBD2 might be the D (7 bases). The V end lost 7 bases, the J end lost 0 bases, and 11 bases lay between the germline ends. Germline V gene data show CDR1 as MNHEY and CDR2 as SVGAGI. This CDR3 contains 14 residues.

This clonotype occurred a few times. A library made for alpha chains picked up this beta chain off target, so its size means little. CDR3 nucleotide sequence: TGTGCCAGCAGCTTAGTTGGGACAGAGAATCCCTACGAGCAGTACTTC. This translates into CASSLVGTENPYEQYF. The chain joins TRBV7-9 to TRBJ2-7, with 7 bases aligning to TRBD1. This CDR3 contains 16 residues. V dropped 1 base and J dropped 2; count of bases not matched to a gene: 8. CDR1 is SEHNR, CDR2 FQNEAQ, per germline (reference sequence). Drawing the rest from reference TRBV7-9 and TRBJ2-7, the complete variable domain is DTGVSQNPRHKITKRGQNVTFRCDPISEHNRLYWYRQTLGQGPEFLTYFQNEAQLEKSRLLSDRFSAERPKGSFSTLEIQRTEQGDSAMYLCASSLVGTENPYEQYFGPGTRLTVT.

This clonotype is labeled as medium-sized (0.01 to 0.1%). Since the library was made to target alpha chains, this beta chain is a stray read and its abundance is not meaningful. This chain connects TRBV29-1 to TRBJ2-7; 9 bases align to TRBD2. After removal of 4 bases from V and 5 bases from J, the junction contained 12 bases not matched to a gene. This CDR3 contains 15 residues. Germline CDR1 and CDR2: SQVTM and ANQGSEA. The CDR3 protein is CSVVPLSGSRNEQYF. As DNA, the CDR3 is TGCAGCGTTGTCCCCCTTAGCGGGAGTAGGAACGAGCAGTACTTC.

This clonotype came up many times. A library made for alpha chains picked up this beta chain off target, so its size means little. J is TRBJ2-7 and V is TRBV7-3; D is possibly TRBD1 (6 bases). V was shortened by 5 bases and J by 5 bases, with 13 bases between the two germline ends. The length of the CDR3 is 13 residues. Germline CDR1 reads SGHTA; CDR2 reads FQGTGA. The CDR3 DNA follows: TGTGCCAGCAGCCTCACCGCAGGGGACGAGCAGTACTTC. It specifies CASSLTAGDEQYF.

The table lists this clonotype with many counts. A library prepared for alpha chains yielded this beta chain as an off-target read; its size is of little meaning. This chain joins TRBV5-1 and TRBJ1-4, with 12 nucleotides matching TRBD1. Germline values: CDR1 SGHRS, CDR2 YFSETQ. V was pared by 6 bases and J by 1 base, with 10 bases of the junction left unmatched. The CDR3 runs to 18 residues. The CDR3 sequence: CASTQSGQGARTNEKLFF. The DNA of the CDR3 is TGCGCCAGCACCCAGTCGGGACAGGGGGCGCGAACTAATGAAAAACTGTTTTTT. Looking up the rest from reference TRBV5-1 and TRBJ1-4 gives the full variable domain: KAGVTQTPRYLIKTRGQQVTLSCSPISGHRSVSWYQQTPGQGLQFLFEYFSETQRNKGNFPGRFSGRQFSNSRSEMNVSTLELGDSALYLCASTQSGQGARTNEKLFFGSGTQLSVL.

This clonotype was counted many times. This beta chain is off target for a library built for alpha chains, so its abundance means little. The DNA of the CDR3 is TGTGCCAGCTCACCACCATGGCAGGCGACGAACACCGGGGAGCTGTTTTTT. Translation gives CASSPPWQATNTGELFF. The chain uses TRBV18 and TRBJ2-2; no firm D call. The V gene's germline CDR1 is KGHSH and CDR2 LQKENI. The CDR3 consists of 17 residues. The V end was cut by 0 bases, the J end by 0 bases, with 11 bases between.

This clonotype occurred many times. A library made for alpha chains picked up this beta chain off target, so its size means little. The rearrangement links TRBV5-4 to TRBJ2-3; 11 bases agree with TRBD2. CDR3 length: 19 residues. Germline V gene data show CDR1 as SGHNT and CDR2 as YYREEE (reference sequence). With 1 base clipped from V and 2 bases from J, the junction kept 12 bases outside the gene matches. As DNA, the CDR3 is TGTGCCAGCAGCTTGAAGGGTAGCGGGGGGGTCCCCCTCACAGATACGCAGTATTTT. It is translated as CASSLKGSGGVPLTDTQYF.

This clonotype is medium-sized in the sample. Little can be read into the size of this beta chain, an off-target read in a library designed for alpha chains. The chain is built from TRBV6-5 and TRBJ2-2; D ambiguous. Trimming stripped 0 bases from V and 6 bases from J, with 5 bases between. Germline V gene data show CDR1 as MNHEY and CDR2 as SVGAGI. The CDR3 runs 13 residues. CDR3 region: CASSYSLSGELFF. The CDR3 nucleotides read TGTGCCAGCAGTTACTCTTTATCCGGGGAGCTGTTTTTT.

In its sample, this clonotype was seen a few times. This beta chain represents an off-target read in a library built for alpha chains; its size is of limited meaning. The V call is TRBV11-1, the J call TRBJ2-3, with TRBD2 identical over 10 bases. CDR1 and CDR2 from the germline V gene are SGHAT and FQDESV (reference sequence). After removal of 6 bases from V and 1 base from J, the junction contained 4 bases not matched to a gene. This CDR3 has 15 amino acids. The CDR3 nucleotides are TGTGCCAGCAGGCTAGCGGGAGAGGGCACAGATACGCAGTATTTT. Its protein product is CASRLAGEGTDTQYF.

This clonotype has a count of ten or more. Being off target in a library aimed at alpha chains, this beta chain has a size of little meaning. This chain links TRBV28 with TRBJ2-7; tentatively, D is TRBD2 (7 bases). CDR3 length: 13 amino acids. The germline V gene encodes CDR1 MDHEN and CDR2 SYDVKM. Between the trimmed V and J ends, which lost 8 bases and 2 bases, there was a span of 13 bases. The CDR3 coding sequence is TGTGCCAGCCGATTAGGGGGGGCCTACGAGCAGTACTTC. Its protein is CASRLGGAYEQYF.